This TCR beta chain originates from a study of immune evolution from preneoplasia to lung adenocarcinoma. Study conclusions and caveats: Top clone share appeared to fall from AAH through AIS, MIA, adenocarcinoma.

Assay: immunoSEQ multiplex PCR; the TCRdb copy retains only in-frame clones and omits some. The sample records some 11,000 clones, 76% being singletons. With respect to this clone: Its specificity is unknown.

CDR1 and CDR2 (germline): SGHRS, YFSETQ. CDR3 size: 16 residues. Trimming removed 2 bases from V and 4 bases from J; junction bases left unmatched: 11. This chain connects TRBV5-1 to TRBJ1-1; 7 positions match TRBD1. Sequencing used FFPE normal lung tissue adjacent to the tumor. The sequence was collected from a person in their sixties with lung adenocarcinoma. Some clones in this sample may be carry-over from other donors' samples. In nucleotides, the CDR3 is TGCGCCAGCAGCTTCCGGGACAGCTCAACGGGCACTGAAGCTTTCTTT. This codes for CASSFRDSSTGTEAFF.